This T cell receptor beta chain was documented in a study of blood T cell repertoires in COVID-19. Study-level background: Material from acute and convalescent COVID-19 was sourced from the United States, Italy and Spain. From T cells, B-cell-depleted T cells, or PBMCs came the material, which was cDNA or gDNA.

Original data processing: It was from reference gene primer amplification that nucleated cell counts were estimated. The table came from immunoSEQ multiplex PCR; TCRdb's copy has only in-frame clones and leaves some out. The DNA gave D and trimming, while V, J and clone size come from that table. The sample holds 240,000 or so clones, around 87% seen once. The V and J ends lost 0 bases and 1 base respectively, with 15 bases between them. The CDR3 runs 17 residues. CDR1 is LGHNA and CDR2 is YNFKEQ in the germline V gene. The receptor was derived from a man aged 60 to 75 who had recovered from COVID-19. The chain links TRBV4-2 to TRBJ2-5, with a possible D match to TRBD2 (6 bases). The sample consisted of peripheral blood. The DNA of the CDR3 is TGTGCCAGCAGCCAAGATGGAGGGCGGACTACCCAAGAGACCCAGTACTTC. This gives the protein CASSQDGGRTTQETQYF.